This T cell receptor (beta chain) derives from a study of identical twins. MiXCR, run by TCRdb on the 5' RACE reads, gives a single entry per CDR3 protein. In the table there are about 260,000 distinct CDR3 sequences, approximately 7% of which are singletons. Germline CDR1 SEHNR, CDR2 FQNEAQ (reference sequence). This CDR3 contains 11 residues. V was clipped by 0 bases and J by 8 bases, with 4 bases between them. This clonotype has a count of ten or more. Its antigen remains unknown. Study outcomes and limitations: Weaker excess sharing between twins was seen in beta out-of-frame sequences. The abundant beta clonotypes from cord blood had fewer insertions, and memory repertoires had none of this. A partial confounding effect on zero-insertion analyses could come from invariant MAIT and iNKT cells.

The same sample was also used in a study of yellow fever vaccine responses in identical twins. This second report adds: Each twin's T cell response to the vaccine was reported to look partly convergent and partly personalized.

This receptor was taken from a woman aged 18-30 years in good health. The sequenced material came from memory (CD45RO+) T cells sorted from blood. The V and J genes are TRBV7-9 and TRBJ1-1; D is undetermined. For the CDR3, the DNA is TGTGCCAGCAGCTTAGCATTCGAAGCTTTCTTT. It specifies CASSLAFEAFF.